This TCR beta chain was profiled in a study of spatial heterogeneity in lung cancer. Looking at the study overall: Detection consistently yielded more beta chains than alpha chains. Across the raw uncorrected reads, a unique TCR and UMI combination was observed, on average, more than ten times.

The germline V gene encodes CDR1 LNHDA and CDR2 SQIVND (reference sequence). The CDR3 has 14 amino acids. Trimming shortened V by 6 bases and J by 6 bases, and 17 bases separated the two germline ends. Time point indicated: sample taken at primary tumor resection. Unsorted samples of tumor, nontumor lung or frozen PBMC had their whole RNA sequenced. TCRdb re-called the 5' RACE reads through MiXCR, storing one row per CDR3 protein. The sample contains tens of thousands of distinct CDR3 sequences, roughly 12% of which appear only once. This clonotype is a singleton in its sample. Its antigen remains unknown. Study findings and constraints: Among blood samples, ubiquitous expanded tumor TCRs appeared more at resection than at follow-up.

The chain is built from TRBV19 and TRBJ1-2, with a weak D call TRBD1 (6 bases). This sample comprised PBMCs, obtained at surgery. The origin of this receptor is a male donor with early-stage non-small cell lung cancer. The CDR3 DNA reads TGTGCCAGTAGGGACTCGGGGACACCCCATGGCTACACCTTC. Translated, it gives CASRDSGTPHGYTF.